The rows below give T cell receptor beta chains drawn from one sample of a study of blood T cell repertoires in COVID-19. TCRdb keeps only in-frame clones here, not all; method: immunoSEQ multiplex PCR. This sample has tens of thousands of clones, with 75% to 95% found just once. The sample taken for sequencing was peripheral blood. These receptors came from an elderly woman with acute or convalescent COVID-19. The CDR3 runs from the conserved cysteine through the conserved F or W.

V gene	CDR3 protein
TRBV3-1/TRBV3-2	CASSSGQGAGYGYTF
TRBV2	CASSAAGGTRDTQYF
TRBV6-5	CASSYRQGGTDTQYF
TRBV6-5	CASSYSASGNTIYF
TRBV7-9	CASSMTGGIQETQYF
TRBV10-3	CAIGLTSGGLSSYNEQFF
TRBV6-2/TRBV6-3	CASSYLYGYTF
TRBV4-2	CASSRPGRQAPEAFF
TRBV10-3	CAISDRVEEQFF
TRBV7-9	CASSLPGSQRLSGNTIYF
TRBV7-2	CASSLSPRLAGQETQYF
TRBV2	CASSDGTGAAEAFF
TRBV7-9	CASSLMEEAFF
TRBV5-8	CAGGLETYEQYF
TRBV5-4	CASSLRGTGKVYGYTF